The T cell receptor beta chain described here comes from a study of Graves' ophthalmopathy and Graves' hyperthyroidism (dated by TCRdb to 2017 to 2018). For the wider study: Peripheral blood was collected before any treatment was given, at the time of initial diagnosis. In a handful of hyperthyroidism patients, the T-cell repertoires found in thyroid tissue were compared with those found in blood. The 100 or so discovery patients were divided at random into training and test sets in a 7:3 ratio. A discovery set of 100 or so patients (roughly 41 ophthalmopathy, around 57 stable hyperthyroidism) was enrolled to explore V-J signatures distinguishing ophthalmopathy from hyperthyroidism. In total, 135 blood samples were TCR-sequenced: 40 to 45 ophthalmopathy, some 80 hyperthyroidism and some 17 hyperthyroidism-to-ophthalmopathy patients. TCR beta repertoire signatures were used to distinguish Graves' ophthalmopathy from Graves' hyperthyroidism and to predict progression to ophthalmopathy. Following sample collection, hyperthyroidism patients were given methimazole at a starting dose of 30 mg daily, and ophthalmopathy patients were given high-dose intravenous methylprednisolone. For independent validation, a separate cohort was made up of 18 to 20 hyperthyroidism patients plus 17 patients who later progressed from hyperthyroidism to ophthalmopathy. Study-level results and caveats: In validation, the model predicted ophthalmopathy progression with about 70% sensitivity and approximately 72% specificity; 12 predicted patients were CT-confirmed with GO in a median of approximately six months. Most expanded thyroid clonotypes with a frequency above 0.001 also appeared in blood, which suggests that blood repertoires may reflect the immune response in the thyroid. In cross-validation, the 13-signature model distinguished ophthalmopathy from stable hyperthyroidism with 87.88% sensitivity and over 81% specificity, while in the test set the corresponding values were about 79% and 69%. No statistical method was used to set the sample size in advance, and the investigators knew which group each participant was assigned to.

The CDR3 numbers 13 residues from cysteine through phenylalanine. The kept DNA is CDR3 alone, 39 bases in frame from the first base. The germline V gene specifies MDHEN as CDR1 and SYDVKM as CDR2. The germline V end is reduced by 6 bases and the J end by 8 bases; junction bases left unmatched: 8. Patients with ophthalmopathy had moderately to severely active disease, with a Clinical Activity Score of 3 or more, a NOSPECS grade of 4 or more, and a disease duration of less than 3 months. Patients with other autoimmune diseases, uncontrolled infections, pregnancy or lactation were excluded from the study. Diagnosis relied on clinical symptoms, serum thyroxine, TRAb, thyroid ultrasound and orbital computed tomography. Using Ficoll-Paque density gradient centrifugation, PBMCs were isolated from 10 ml of fresh peripheral blood. Total RNA was extracted with Trizol reagent and quality-checked on an Agilent 2100 Bioanalyzer.

This clonotype has more than one count but fewer than ten. The target of this receptor is not known. Per-base qualities were not stored, and no clone one base away is much larger. TCR beta CDR3 regions were amplified from RNA transcripts for repertoire sequencing. The first round was an RT-PCR using HTBI primers with the Qiagen OneStep RT-PCR kit, and this first round was followed by a second-round multiplex PCR, then size selection and purification. The libraries underwent paired-end sequencing with 100 bp reads on an Illumina HiSeq2000. The study's processing was this. Reads were processed with SOAPnuke, discarding reads with adapters, uncalled bases, mean Phred below 15, or no exact constant-primer or identifier match. COPE v1.2.5 was used to merge the high-quality paired reads. Unique nucleotide sequences were defined as clonotypes and aligned to IMGT TRB V, D and J references using MiTCR v1.1. Only V-J combinations with frequency above 0.0001 were analysed, covering approximately 99% of repertoires. For each V-J combination, a TCR clonal expansion and chaos score was defined as F50 clonal expansion divided by the chaos observed in the TCRdist matrix. Welch's t-statistics and random forest were used to reduce features to about a dozen V-J combinations, which were fed into a naive Bayes classifier. Thyroid-blood repertoire similarity was quantified with the Morisita-Horn index. The public reads were quality trimmed at Q25 with fastp and then assembled into clones with MiXCR by TCRdb, keeping productive beta chains. CDR3 protein sequences are deduplicated, and each keeps its most common genes and DNA. TCRdb's processing, not the study's, gives the V and J calls here. The sample contains approximately 460,000 distinct CDR3 sequences, approximately 15% of them found a single time. Approximately 9.8% of the sample is taken by the ten largest.

This clonotype was obtained from a woman aged 25-40 years with Graves' ophthalmopathy. Donor details come from another sample of the same person, matched by shared clones. The sequenced sample was blood. The chain joins TRBV28 to TRBJ1-2; 8 of the junction bases match TRBD1. The DNA sequence reads TGTGCCAGCAGCCAGGCAGGGGGCGAAGGCTACACCTTC. This codes for CASSQAGGEGYTF.